Ten or more counts support the clone carrying this T cell receptor (beta chain). Its antigen is unidentified. This entry belongs to a study of identical twins. Study-level points and caveats: Insertions were reduced in abundant cord blood beta clonotypes but not in memory repertoires. Out-of-frame beta chain sequences displayed weaker excess sharing between twins. Out-of-frame alpha sequences common to twins exhibited a surplus of low generation probability. Analyses of zero insertions could be partly confounded by invariant MAIT and iNKT cells.

MiXCR was run by TCRdb on the 5' RACE reads, yielding one entry per CDR3 protein. The table shows fewer than 450,000 distinct CDR3 sequences, with about 10% occurring only once. The V end was cut by 2 bases, the J end by 1 base, with 11 bases between. The CDR3 extends over 15 amino acids. The V gene's germline CDR1 is SGHVS and CDR2 FQNEAQ. The sequence derives from a woman aged 50 to 60 in good health. The source material was naive T cells sorted from blood. The V call is TRBV7-8, the J call TRBJ1-1; a possible D gene is TRBD1 (6 bases). In DNA form, the CDR3 reads TGTGCCAGCAGCTTAAGGGGGAGGGCGAACACTGAAGCTTTCTTT. This codes for CASSLRGRANTEAFF. The variable domain in full, with the rest retrieved from reference TRBV7-8 and TRBJ1-1, is GAGVSQSPRYKVAKRGQDVALRCDPISGHVSLFWYQQALGQGPEFLTYFQNEAQLDKSGLPSDRFFAERPEGSVSTLKIQRTQQEDSAVYLCASSLRGRANTEAFFGQGTRLTVV.